This TCR beta chain was obtained from a study of T cells in Graves' hyperthyroidism and ophthalmopathy. Regions amplified from RNA transcripts were the TCR beta CDR3 regions. During a first-round RT-PCR of the TCR CDR3, the HTBI primer set was used. TCRdb used MiXCR to reprocess the multiplex PCR reads, holding one entry per CDR3 protein. The data hold about 690,000 distinct CDR3 sequences, with 15% to 20% observed a single time. This clonotype was recorded at least ten times. CDR3 length equals 16 residues. The germline V and J ends were trimmed by 4 bases and 6 bases, with 21 bases remaining between them. In germline, CDR1 is SGHRS, CDR2 YFSETQ. Hyperthyroidism in the patients, aged 18 to 65, was newly diagnosed and under 2 months in duration.

V is TRBV5-1 and J is TRBJ2-3, with D possibly TRBD2 on 6 matching bases. This TCR derives from a man aged 45-65 years with Graves' hyperthyroidism. Input material: blood. CDR3 in amino acids: CASSPGSGGFSDTQYF. The CDR3 DNA is TGCGCCAGCAGCCCCGGCAGTGGGGGGTTCTCGGATACGCAGTATTTT.